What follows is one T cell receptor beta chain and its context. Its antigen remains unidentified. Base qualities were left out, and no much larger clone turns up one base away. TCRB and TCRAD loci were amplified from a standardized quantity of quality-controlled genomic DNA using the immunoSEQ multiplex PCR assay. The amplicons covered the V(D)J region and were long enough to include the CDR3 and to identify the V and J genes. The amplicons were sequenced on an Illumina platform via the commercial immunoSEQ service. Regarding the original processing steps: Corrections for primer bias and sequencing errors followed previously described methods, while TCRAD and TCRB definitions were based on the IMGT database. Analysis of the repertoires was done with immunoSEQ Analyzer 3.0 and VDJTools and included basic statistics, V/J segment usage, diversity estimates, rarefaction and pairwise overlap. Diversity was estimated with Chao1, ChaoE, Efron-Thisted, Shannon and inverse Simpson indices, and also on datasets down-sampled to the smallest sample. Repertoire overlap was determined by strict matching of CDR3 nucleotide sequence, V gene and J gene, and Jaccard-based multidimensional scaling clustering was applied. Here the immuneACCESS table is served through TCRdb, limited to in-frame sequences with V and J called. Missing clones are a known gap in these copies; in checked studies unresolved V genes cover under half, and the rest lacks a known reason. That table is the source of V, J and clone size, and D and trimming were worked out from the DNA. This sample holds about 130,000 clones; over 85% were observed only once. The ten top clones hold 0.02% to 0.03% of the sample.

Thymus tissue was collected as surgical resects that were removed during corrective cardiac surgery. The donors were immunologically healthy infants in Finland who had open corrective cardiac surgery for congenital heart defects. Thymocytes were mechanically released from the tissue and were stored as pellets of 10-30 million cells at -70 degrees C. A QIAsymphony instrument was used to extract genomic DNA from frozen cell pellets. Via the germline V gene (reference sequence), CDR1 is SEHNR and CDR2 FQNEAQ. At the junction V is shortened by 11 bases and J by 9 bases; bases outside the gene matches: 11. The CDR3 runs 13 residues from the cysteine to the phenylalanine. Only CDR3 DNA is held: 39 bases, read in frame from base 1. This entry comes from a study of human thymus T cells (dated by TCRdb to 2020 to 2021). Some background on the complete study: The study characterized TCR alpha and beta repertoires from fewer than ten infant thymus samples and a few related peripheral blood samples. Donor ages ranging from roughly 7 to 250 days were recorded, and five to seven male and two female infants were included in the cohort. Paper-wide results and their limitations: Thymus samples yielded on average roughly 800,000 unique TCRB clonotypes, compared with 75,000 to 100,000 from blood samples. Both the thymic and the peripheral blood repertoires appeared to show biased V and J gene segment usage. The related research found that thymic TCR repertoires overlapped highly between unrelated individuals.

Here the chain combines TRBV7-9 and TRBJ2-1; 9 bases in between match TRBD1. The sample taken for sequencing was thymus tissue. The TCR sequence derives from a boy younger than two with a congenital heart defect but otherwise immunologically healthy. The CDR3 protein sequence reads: CAGRDRARGEQFF. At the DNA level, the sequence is TGTGCCGGCCGGGACAGGGCCCGAGGTGAGCAGTTCTTC.